These 26 T cell receptor beta chains share one sample of origin, sequenced in a study of blood T cell repertoires in COVID-19. Profiling relied on immunoSEQ multiplex PCR, and the TCRdb table lists in-frame clones only, not all of them. The table shows 200,000 to 300,000 clones, with approximately 88% occurring only once. The sequencing input was PBMCs or T cells enriched from blood (not recorded which). These receptors all come from a woman between 35 and 50 years old with acute COVID-19.

Note on this clone: Other DNA sequences in the sample encode the same CDR3. This chain uses TRBV18 with TRBJ1-2, with 8 bases fitting TRBD1. V shed 3 bases and J 4 bases; nucleotides not matched to a gene: 1. The CDR3 runs to 13 residues. Looked up from germline, CDR1 is KGHSH and CDR2 is LQKENI. Here the CDR3 reads CASSPDRGYGYTF. The CDR3 DNA follows: TGTGCCAGCTCACCTGACAGGGGCTATGGCTACACCTTC.

The chain employs TRBV7-2 and TRBJ1-3; D is undetermined. Germline lookup yields CDR1 SGHTA and CDR2 FQGNSA. Trimming removed 0 bases from V and 2 bases from J, with 17 bases in between. The length of the CDR3 is 18 residues. CDR3 loop: CASSLAIEGTAAGNTIYF. The DNA of the CDR3 is TGTGCCAGCAGCTTAGCTATTGAAGGCACCGCGGCTGGAAACACCATATATTTT.

The rearrangement joins TRBV6-5 to TRBJ1-2; no reliable D call. CDR3 length: 14 amino acids. CDR1 and CDR2 from the germline V gene are MNHEY and SVGAGI. Trimming took 7 bases from V and 4 from J, leaving 16 bases between them. CDR3 DNA sequence: TGTGCCAGCAAGGCACCGGGAGGAGGCTATGGCTACACCTTC. This encodes CASKAPGGGYGYTF.

The J gene is TRBJ1-1, the V gene TRBV3-1 (or the pseudogene TRBV3-2); 9 bases match TRBD1. The J segment lost 1 base and the V segment lost 1 base, leaving 1 base of the junction unmatched. Germline loops: CDR1 LGHDT, CDR2 YNNKEL (reference sequence). The CDR3 has 15 amino acids. CDR3 DNA sequence: TGTGCCAGCAGCCAAGGGACAGGGGCGAACACTGAAGCTTTCTTT. Protein: CASSQGTGANTEAFF.

The chain combines TRBV6-5 with TRBJ2-1, with 8 positions matching TRBD2. The CDR3 extends over 13 amino acids. J was trimmed by 7 bases and V by 9 bases; bases with no gene match: 8. In germline, CDR1 is MNHEY, CDR2 SVGAGI. CDR3: CASSPGLVNEQFF. DNA of the CDR3: TGTGCCAGTTCTCCGGGACTAGTGAATGAGCAGTTCTTC.

The gene calls are TRBV7-2 and TRBJ2-2, with TRBD2 matching 8 bases. Germline CDR1 and CDR2: SGHTA and FQGNSA. The CDR3 is 15 amino acids. J lost 4 bases, V lost 4 bases, and 5 bases had no gene match. Written as DNA, the CDR3 is TGTGCCAGCAGCTACGGGACTAGGACCACCGGGGAGCTGTTTTTT. This sequence encodes CASSYGTRTTGELFF.

This clone was observed a few times. Other DNA sequences in the sample encode the same CDR3. The gene calls are TRBV10-3 and TRBJ1-5; D might be TRBD1 (5 bases). This CDR3 comprises 12 residues. Germline CDR1 and CDR2: ENHRY and SYGVKD. V was clipped by 4 bases and J by 5 bases, with 6 bases between them. In nucleotides, the CDR3 is TGTGCCATCAGTGGGGGCGATCAGCCCCAGCATTTT. This codes for CAISGGDQPQHF.

This chain connects TRBV5-1 to TRBJ1-1; no clear D. Per germline, CDR1 SGHRS and CDR2 YFSETQ. V gave up 3 bases and J gave up 3 bases, with 18 bases separating them. The CDR3 spans 16 residues. The CDR3 protein is CASSYPTSGRDTEAFF. CDR3 nucleotides: TGCGCCAGCAGCTATCCGACATCGGGGAGAGACACTGAAGCTTTCTTT.

The chain employs TRBV27 and TRBJ1-6; 10 bases agree with TRBD1. The CDR3 totals 18 residues. Trimming took 5 bases from V and 6 from J; bases not matched to a gene: 13. The V gene's germline CDR1 is MNHEY and CDR2 SMNVEV (reference sequence). In nucleotides, the CDR3 is TGTGCCAGCAGTACCGCGACAGGGGGCCCACTGGGTAATTCACCCCTCCACTTT. Its protein product is CASSTATGGPLGNSPLHF.

The genes are TRBV2 and TRBJ1-6; perhaps TRBD1 as D (6 bases). V gave up 6 bases and J gave up 1 base, with 13 bases separating them. CDR1 SNHLY and CDR2 FYNNEI come from the germline V gene. This CDR3 has 16 amino acids. DNA of the CDR3: TGTGCCAGCAGACAAAGGGGGAGATCCTATAATTCACCCCTCCACTTT. This encodes CASRQRGRSYNSPLHF.

In nucleotides, the CDR3 is TGCGCCAGCAGCTTGGCAGGGCCCGGGGAGCTGTTTTTT. This gives the protein CASSLAGPGELFF. The gene calls are TRBV5-1 and TRBJ2-2; tentative D call: TRBD1 (5 bases). V was pared by 0 bases and J by 6 bases, with 6 bases between. This CDR3 region has 13 residues. Germline assignment: CDR1 SGHRS and CDR2 YFSETQ.

The V gene is TRBV11-3, the J gene TRBJ2-3, with D possibly TRBD2 on 6 matching bases. This CDR3 contains 17 residues. Looked up from germline, CDR1 is SGHNT and CDR2 is YENEEA. Trimming removed 1 base at V and 3 bases at J, with 17 bases between. Here the CDR3 DNA reads TGTGCCAGCAGCTTAGGCTTTAGCGGCGCAGTTACAGATACGCAGTATTTT. Translated, it gives CASSLGFSGAVTDTQYF.

This chain connects TRBV27 to TRBJ2-1; 10 bases map to TRBD1. The V and J ends lost 0 bases and 4 bases, in that order; junction bases with no gene match: 12. The CDR3 covers 19 residues. Germline CDR1 reads MNHEY; CDR2 reads SMNVEV (reference sequence). The CDR3 loop is CASSLSPFRGTGEYNEQFF. The CDR3 DNA sequence: TGTGCCAGCAGTTTATCCCCCTTCCGAGGGACAGGGGAGTACAATGAGCAGTTCTTC.

The chain has TRBV9 and TRBJ2-3; 8 nucleotides match TRBD2. V dropped 2 bases and J dropped 1; count of bases not matched to a gene: 0. CDR1 is SGDLS, CDR2 YYNGEE, per germline. The CDR3 length is 14 residues. DNA for the CDR3: TGTGCCAGCAGCGTGACTAGCGGCACAGATACGCAGTATTTT. Translation gives CASSVTSGTDTQYF.

This clone was observed once. The genes are TRBV5-1 and TRBJ2-2; D not resolved. There are 16 residues in the CDR3. The germline gives CDR1 SGHRS, CDR2 YFSETQ. V was pared by 0 bases and J by 4 bases, with 13 bases between. CDR3 in amino acids: CASSLEAGLGTGELFF. The CDR3, as DNA: TGCGCCAGCAGCTTGGAGGCCGGGTTGGGCACCGGGGAGCTGTTTTTT.

This chain connects TRBV7-9 to TRBJ1-2, with D maybe TRBD1 (6 bases). The CDR3 runs to 14 residues. CDR1 SEHNR and CDR2 FQNEAQ come from the germline V gene (reference sequence). The V end lost 5 bases, the J end lost 0 bases, and 10 bases lay between the germline ends. Here the CDR3 reads CASSLQGSNYGYTF. The CDR3 DNA follows: TGTGCCAGCAGCCTACAGGGCTCTAACTATGGCTACACCTTC. Full variable domain (missing parts from reference TRBV7-9 and TRBJ1-2): DTGVSQNPRHKITKRGQNVTFRCDPISEHNRLYWYRQTLGQGPEFLTYFQNEAQLEKSRLLSDRFSAERPKGSFSTLEIQRTEQGDSAMYLCASSLQGSNYGYTFGSGTRLTVV.

The chain has TRBV19 and TRBJ2-1; D may be TRBD2 (5 bases). The CDR3 length is 14 residues. Germline V gives CDR1 LNHDA, CDR2 SQIVND (reference sequence). V gave up 5 bases and J gave up 6 bases, with 14 bases separating them. CDR3 sequence: CASSPSPEVNEQFF. CDR3 DNA: TGTGCCAGTAGTCCCTCTCCGGAGGTCAATGAGCAGTTCTTC.

The chain uses TRBV4-3 and TRBJ2-1; D is unclear. CDR3 size: 13 residues. V gave up 1 base and J gave up 2 bases, with 3 bases separating them. The V gene's germline CDR1 is LGHNA and CDR2 YSLEER. The DNA for the CDR3 is TGCGCCAGCAGCCAAGGGCCCTACAATGAGCAGTTCTTC. The encoded protein is CASSQGPYNEQFF.

The V and J genes are TRBV7-9 and TRBJ2-5; the D gene is possibly TRBD1 (6 bases). The germline gives CDR1 SEHNR, CDR2 FQNEAQ (reference sequence). With 5 bases removed from V and 4 bases from J, the gap between germline ends came to 14 bases. This CDR3 region has 14 residues. The CDR3 nucleotides are TGTGCCAGCAGCCCCGTAGAAGGGGGAGAGACCCAGTACTTC. It yields the protein CASSPVEGGETQYF.

Notes on this clone: The sample carries other DNA sequences with the same CDR3. The CDR3 region has the DNA TGCGCCAGCAGCTTACAGGAGAACACTGAAGCTTTCTTT. It encodes CASSLQENTEAFF. This sequence joins TRBV5-1 and TRBJ1-1; a weak D match, TRBD1 (5 bases). The CDR3 contains 13 residues. V lost 2 bases and J 1 base, leaving 6 bases between the germline ends. Germline values: CDR1 SGHRS, CDR2 YFSETQ.

The rearrangement links TRBV4-2 to TRBJ1-6, with unresolved D. The CDR3 length is 15 residues. Germline V lookup: CDR1 LGHNA, CDR2 YNFKEQ. V shed 8 bases and J shed 0 bases, with 11 bases lying between them. CDR3 bases: TGTGCCAGCGTAGATCCAAGCTCCTATAATTCACCCCTCCACTTT. It codes for CASVDPSSYNSPLHF.

A single count supports this clone. The J gene is TRBJ2-2, the V gene TRBV9, with 12 bases lining up with TRBD2. V shed 4 bases, J shed 6 bases, and the junction held 4 bases outside the gene matches. Per the germline V gene, CDR1 is SGDLS and CDR2 is YYNGEE. CDR3 length equals 15 residues. The CDR3 loop reads CASSLRLAGAGELFF. As DNA, the CDR3 is TGTGCCAGCAGCCTACGACTAGCGGGGGCCGGGGAGCTGTTTTTT.

The rearrangement joins TRBV27 to TRBJ2-5; 12 bases align to TRBD2. Germline values: CDR1 MNHEY, CDR2 SMNVEV (reference sequence). This CDR3 region has 14 residues. Trimming at V came to 6 bases and at J to 4 bases, leaving 3 bases not matched to a gene. The CDR3 here is CASRPGLAGETQYF. Written as DNA, the CDR3 is TGTGCCAGCAGACCGGGACTAGCGGGAGAGACCCAGTACTTC.

The gene calls are TRBV9 and TRBJ1-5; D might be TRBD1 (5 bases). CDR1 and CDR2 (germline): SGDLS, YYNGEE. Trimming stripped 4 bases from V and 0 bases from J, with 11 bases between. The CDR3 loop spans 15 amino acids. The CDR3 nucleotides read TGTGCCAGCAGCCCCCCACAGGATAGCAATCAGCCCCAGCATTTT. Its protein product is CASSPPQDSNQPQHF.

This chain links TRBV3-1 (or the pseudogene TRBV3-2) with TRBJ1-2, with 7 bases aligning to TRBD1. Germline CDR1 LGHDT, CDR2 YNNKEL (reference sequence). The CDR3 runs to 19 residues. V trimming: 0 bases; J trimming: 5 bases; junction bases outside the gene matches: 18. The CDR3 DNA sequence: TGTGCCAGCAGCCAAGATCCCTCCCGGACTATGGGACAGCTGTATGGCTACACCTTC. It translates to CASSQDPSRTMGQLYGYTF.

This chain links TRBV28 with TRBJ1-5; no firm D call. Germline V lookup: CDR1 MDHEN, CDR2 SYDVKM. V lost 7 bases to trimming and J lost 4 bases, with 8 bases between them. This CDR3 contains 12 residues. CDR3: CASTGSNQPQHF. In nucleotides, the CDR3 is TGTGCCAGCACAGGATCTAATCAGCCCCAGCATTTT.